This TCR beta chain came from a study of cytomegalovirus exposure and HLA in healthy donors. Study results and limitations: The listing of fewer than 200 TCR beta chains classed them as cytomegalovirus-associated.

Sequencing was performed with immunoSEQ multiplex PCR; in TCRdb, only in-frame clones are kept and a portion is missing. The table has about 190,000 clones, roughly 80% seen once. A word on this clone: Its target is not known.

From germline, CDR1 is SGDLS and CDR2 YYNGEE. Trimming removed 1 base from V and 2 bases from J; junction bases left unmatched: 10. This CDR3 spans 19 amino acids. This chain connects TRBV9 to TRBJ2-2; TRBD2 matches 11 bases. Sequenced sample: PBMCs. The TCR comes from a man aged 18 to 29 in good health and CMV-seropositive. CDR3 DNA sequence: TGTGCCAGCAGCGTACGGGCCGGGACTAGCGGAGGAAACACCGGGGAGCTGTTTTTT. It codes for CASSVRAGTSGGNTGELFF.